The 18 T cell receptor beta chains below all came from one sample that was sequenced in a study of graft-versus-host responses after intestinal transplantation. TCRdb's table, derived via immunoSEQ multiplex PCR, lists solely in-frame clones and lacks some. The data show over 20,000 clones, 35% to 50% seen once. Specimen: alloreactive CD4+ T cells from a mixed lymphocyte reaction culture, collected before intestinal transplant. Regarding subset: CFSE-low proliferating T cells sorted from approximately 6-day pre-transplant mixed lymphocyte reaction (GvH or HvG direction). The receptors stem from a human patient who received an intestinal transplant.

The chain recombines TRBV6-6 with TRBJ1-2; TRBD1 agrees at 7 bases. CDR3 length equals 15 residues. Germline CDR1 and CDR2: MNHNY and SVGAGI (reference sequence). V trimming: 6 bases; J trimming: 0 bases; junction bases outside the gene matches: 7. CDR3 loop: CASSATGTANYGYTF. The CDR3 DNA reads TGTGCCAGCAGCGCCACAGGGACAGCTAACTATGGCTACACCTTC.

This clone came up a few times. V usage is TRBV5-1 and J usage is TRBJ1-1; TRBD1 aligns across 8 bases. This CDR3 region has 15 residues. J gave up 2 bases and V 4 bases, and 7 bases lay outside the gene matches. CDR1 and CDR2 from the germline V gene are SGHRS and YFSETQ. In DNA form, the CDR3 reads TGCGCCAGCAGCGCAAGACAGGGGAGAAACACTGAAGCTTTCTTT. Translated, it gives CASSARQGRNTEAFF.

This chain connects TRBV9 to TRBJ2-1, with D hard to call. The V gene lost 0 bases and the J gene lost 10 bases, with 5 bases spanning the gap. The CDR3 sequence is 11 residues long. The germline V gene encodes CDR1 SGDLS and CDR2 YYNGEE. In DNA, the CDR3 is TGTGCCAGCAGCGTAGGAGTGGAGCAGTTCTTC. It encodes CASSVGVEQFF.

V is TRBV5-1 and J is TRBJ2-5; D possibly corresponds to TRBD2 (6 bases). V shed 4 bases and J shed 7 bases, with 17 bases lying between them. Germline CDR1 SGHRS, CDR2 YFSETQ. The CDR3 is made up of 14 amino acids. CDR3 sequence: CASSPSPPEGTQYF. The DNA of the CDR3 is TGCGCCAGCAGCCCCTCTCCACCGGAGGGGACCCAGTACTTC. The complete variable domain, with remaining parts taken from reference TRBV5-1 and TRBJ2-5, reads KAGVTQTPRYLIKTRGQQVTLSCSPISGHRSVSWYQQTPGQGLQFLFEYFSETQRNKGNFPGRFSGRQFSNSRSEMNVSTLELGDSALYLCASSPSPPEGTQYFGPGTRLLVL.

The CDR3 region is CASGLMGGWNTEAFF. The CDR3 nucleotides are TGTGCTAGTGGTTTGATGGGAGGCTGGAACACTGAAGCTTTCTTT. The rearrangement uses TRBV12-5 and TRBJ1-1; D uncertain. V lost 2 bases and J lost 1, with 11 bases in between. Per the germline V gene, CDR1 is LGHNT and CDR2 is FRNRAP. This CDR3 is built from 15 residues.

This clone was observed a handful of times. V gene TRBV7-3 combines with J gene TRBJ1-2; tentatively, D is TRBD1 (5 bases). Germline V lookup: CDR1 SGHTA, CDR2 FQGTGA. V dropped 1 base and J dropped 4 bases, with 10 bases sitting between them. CDR3 length: 14 amino acids. This CDR3 reads CASSLRGGSYGYTF. CDR3 nucleotide sequence: TGTGCCAGCAGCTTAAGGGGCGGCAGCTATGGCTACACCTTC. The complete variable domain, with remaining parts taken from reference TRBV7-3 and TRBJ1-2, reads GAGVSQTPSNKVTEKGKYVELRCDPISGHTALYWYRQSLGQGPEFLIYFQGTGAADDSGLPNDRFFAVRPEGSVSTLKIQRTERGDSAVYLCASSLRGGSYGYTFGSGTRLTVV.

This clone was observed a handful of times. The rearrangement links TRBV4-2 to TRBJ2-2; D perhaps matches TRBD2 (5 bases). Germline CDR1 is LGHNA and CDR2 is YNFKEQ. The CDR3 extends over 16 amino acids. V dropped 0 bases and J dropped 3 bases, with 11 bases sitting between them. The CDR3 loop is CASSQERARDTGELFF. The CDR3 bases are TGTGCCAGCAGCCAAGAGCGGGCACGGGACACCGGGGAGCTGTTTTTT.

The J gene is TRBJ2-2, the V gene TRBV15; 9 positions agree with TRBD2. The length of the CDR3 is 18 residues. The germline V gene encodes CDR1 LNHNV and CDR2 YYDKDF (reference sequence). Trimming took 3 bases from V and 4 from J; bases not matched to a gene: 12. CDR3 nucleotides: TGTGCCACCAGCAGGGGAGGCGGGGGGGCGTGGAGCACCGGGGAGCTGTTTTTT. Translation gives CATSRGGGGAWSTGELFF.

The V call is TRBV19, the J call TRBJ1-6; 8 bases agree with TRBD1. The CDR3 contains 16 residues. The V segment lost 4 bases and the J segment 9 bases; nucleotides outside the gene matches: 11. Germline V gene data show CDR1 as LNHDA and CDR2 as SQIVND (reference sequence). This chain's CDR3 is CASSTTMTGVGSPLHF. CDR3 nucleotides: TGTGCCAGTAGTACCACTATGACAGGGGTAGGTTCACCCCTCCACTTT.

This clone has a handful of counts. The chain combines TRBV5-6 with TRBJ2-3, with TRBD2 matching over 16 bases. The CDR3 contains 18 residues. Germline assignment: CDR1 SGHDT and CDR2 YYEEEE. Trimming took 2 bases from V and 1 from J; bases not matched to a gene: 4. CDR3 residues: CASSLLGTSGGGTDTQYF. The CDR3 DNA follows: TGTGCCAGCAGCTTACTGGGGACTAGCGGGGGGGGCACAGATACGCAGTATTTT.

The rearrangement uses TRBV4-2 and TRBJ1-2, with D possibly matching TRBD1 (6 bases). The length of the CDR3 is 15 residues. Trimming pared 1 base from V and 3 bases from J, leaving 12 bases between. Germline V gene sequence: CDR1 LGHNA, CDR2 YNFKEQ. CDR3 DNA sequence: TGTGCCAGCAGCCAAGTCGGGGGGGGCTACTATGGCTACACCTTC. Translation gives CASSQVGGGYYGYTF.

The chain employs TRBV12-2 and TRBJ1-4; TRBD1 reflects the table's D call only, with no check against the DNA. TRBV12-2 is annotated as a pseudogene. The CDR3 has 14 residues. CDR3 loop: CASRADREGEKLFF. The CDR3 nucleotides are TGTGCAAGTCGCGCAGACAGGGAAGGTGAAAAACTGTTTTTT.

The rearrangement joins TRBV11-2 to TRBJ2-5; tentatively, D is TRBD1 (5 bases). Deletions cut 4 bases from V and 5 bases from J, with 17 bases between. Germline CDR1 reads SGHAT; CDR2 reads FQNNGV. The CDR3 totals 15 residues. The CDR3 spells CASSSQGNIRETQYF. The DNA of the CDR3 is TGTGCCAGCAGCTCCCAGGGAAATATTAGGGAGACCCAGTACTTC.

V and J are TRBV6-5 and TRBJ2-7; TRBD2 matches 9 bases. The CDR3 is made up of 15 amino acids. Germline V gives CDR1 MNHEY, CDR2 SVGAGI. J was trimmed by 4 bases and V by 4 bases; bases with no gene match: 8. The CDR3 nucleotides are TGTGCCAGCAGTTCCACCTCGGGACTAGCATACGAGCAGTACTTC. Translating gives CASSSTSGLAYEQYF.

This chain links TRBV5-8 with TRBJ2-5, with 7 bases identical to TRBD2. The CDR3 runs to 16 residues. Germline V lookup: CDR1 SGHTS, CDR2 YDEGEE. Trimming cost V 1 base and J 8 bases; bases outside gene matches: 14. The CDR3 loop is CASSLWLAVGIGTQYF. DNA of the CDR3: TGTGCCAGCAGCTTGTGGCTAGCGGTGGGCATTGGCACCCAGTACTTC.

This rearrangement joins TRBV5-1 to TRBJ2-7, with D maybe TRBD2 (6 bases). The V and J ends lost 0 bases and 0 bases respectively, with 10 bases between them. This CDR3 region has 15 residues. Germline CDR1 reads SGHRS; CDR2 reads YFSETQ. CDR3 region: CASSLAGGTSYEQYF. CDR3 DNA sequence: TGCGCCAGCAGCTTGGCTGGCGGGACCTCCTACGAGCAGTACTTC. Complete variable domain (other parts from reference TRBV5-1 and TRBJ2-7): KAGVTQTPRYLIKTRGQQVTLSCSPISGHRSVSWYQQTPGQGLQFLFEYFSETQRNKGNFPGRFSGRQFSNSRSEMNVSTLELGDSALYLCASSLAGGTSYEQYFGPGTRLTVT.

The V and J genes are TRBV6-6 and TRBJ2-7; D unresolved. V lost 8 bases, J lost 0 bases, and 8 bases lay in between. Per germline, CDR1 MNHNY and CDR2 SVGAGI (reference sequence). The CDR3 extends over 12 amino acids. In DNA, the CDR3 is TGTGCCAGCGGAAGGAGCTCCTACGAGCAGTACTTC. Its translation: CASGRSSYEQYF.

This clone has a handful of counts. The DNA of the CDR3 is TGTGCCAGCATCAACACAAGGGGAAACACTGAAGCTTTCTTT. Its translation: CASINTRGNTEAFF. The chain employs TRBV6-1 and TRBJ1-1; tentative D call: TRBD1 (5 bases). This CDR3 is 14 amino acids long. Trimming took off 7 bases at V and 2 bases at J, with 14 bases between the two ends. Germline CDR1 and CDR2: MNHNS and SASEGT.